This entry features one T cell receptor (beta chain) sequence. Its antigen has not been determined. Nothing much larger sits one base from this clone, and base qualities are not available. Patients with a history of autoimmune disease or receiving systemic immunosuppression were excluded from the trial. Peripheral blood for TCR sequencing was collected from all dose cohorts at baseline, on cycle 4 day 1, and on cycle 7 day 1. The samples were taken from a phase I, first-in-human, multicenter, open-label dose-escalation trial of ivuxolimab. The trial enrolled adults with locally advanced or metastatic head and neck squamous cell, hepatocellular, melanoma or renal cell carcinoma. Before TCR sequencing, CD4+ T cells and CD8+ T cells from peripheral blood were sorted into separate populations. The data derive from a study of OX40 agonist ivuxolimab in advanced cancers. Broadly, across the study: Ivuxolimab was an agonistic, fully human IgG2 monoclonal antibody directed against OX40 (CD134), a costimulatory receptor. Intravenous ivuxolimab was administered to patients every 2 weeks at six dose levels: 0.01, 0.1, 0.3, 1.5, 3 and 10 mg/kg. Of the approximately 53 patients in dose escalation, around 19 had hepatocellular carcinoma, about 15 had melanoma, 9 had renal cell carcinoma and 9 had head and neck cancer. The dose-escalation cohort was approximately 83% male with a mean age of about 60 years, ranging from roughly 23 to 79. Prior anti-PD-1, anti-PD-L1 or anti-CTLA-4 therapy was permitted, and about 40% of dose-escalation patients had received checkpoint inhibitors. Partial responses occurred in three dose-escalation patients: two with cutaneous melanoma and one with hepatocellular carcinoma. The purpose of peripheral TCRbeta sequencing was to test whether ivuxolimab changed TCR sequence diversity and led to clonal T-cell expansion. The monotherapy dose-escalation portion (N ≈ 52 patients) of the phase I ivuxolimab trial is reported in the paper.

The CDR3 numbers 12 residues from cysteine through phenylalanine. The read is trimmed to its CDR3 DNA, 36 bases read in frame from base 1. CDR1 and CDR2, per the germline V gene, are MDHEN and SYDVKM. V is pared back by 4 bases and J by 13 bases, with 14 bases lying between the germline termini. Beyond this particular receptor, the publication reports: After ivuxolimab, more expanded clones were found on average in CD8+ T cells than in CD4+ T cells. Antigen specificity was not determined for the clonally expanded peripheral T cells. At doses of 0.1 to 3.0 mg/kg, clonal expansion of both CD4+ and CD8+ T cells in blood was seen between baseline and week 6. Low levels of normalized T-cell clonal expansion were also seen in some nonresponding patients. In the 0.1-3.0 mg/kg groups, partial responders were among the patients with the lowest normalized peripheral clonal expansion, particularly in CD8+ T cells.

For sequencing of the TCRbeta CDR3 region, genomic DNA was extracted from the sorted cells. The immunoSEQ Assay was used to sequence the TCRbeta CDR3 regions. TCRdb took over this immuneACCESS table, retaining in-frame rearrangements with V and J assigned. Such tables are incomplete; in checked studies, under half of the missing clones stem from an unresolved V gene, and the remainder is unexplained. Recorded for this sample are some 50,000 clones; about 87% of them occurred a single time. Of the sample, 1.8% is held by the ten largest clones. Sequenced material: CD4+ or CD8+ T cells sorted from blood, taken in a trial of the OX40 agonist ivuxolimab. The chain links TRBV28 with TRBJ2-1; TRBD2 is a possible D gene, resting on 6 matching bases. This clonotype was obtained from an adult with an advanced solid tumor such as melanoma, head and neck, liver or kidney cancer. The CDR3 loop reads CASSSLQGGQFF. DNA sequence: TGTGCCAGCAGTTCCCTCCAGGGAGGTCAGTTCTTC.